One and the same sample provided the 13 T cell receptor beta chains below, sequenced in a study of T-cell memory formation after mild COVID-19. TCRdb processed the 5' RACE reads anew with MiXCR; each CDR3 protein has one entry. The table lists around 450,000 distinct CDR3 sequences, approximately 25% of them singletons. Sequencing input: PBMCs or a T cell subset sorted from them (not recorded which). The receptors come from an adult woman who had mild COVID-19 (a few samples of this study predate the infection). Cell type and time point are not known.

This clonotype appeared a few times. This chain uses TRBV14 with TRBJ2-1; tentatively, D is TRBD2 (6 bases). The CDR3 is 14 amino acids. V was pared by 1 base and J by 7 bases, with 11 bases between. Germline CDR1 SGHDN, CDR2 FVKESK. CDR3 coding DNA: TGTGCCAGCAGCCAAGTTAAGGGGAGGAATGAGCAGTTCTTC. This gives the protein CASSQVKGRNEQFF.

This clonotype has just a few counts. The chain links TRBV5-6 to TRBJ1-2; the D gene is possibly TRBD1 (6 bases). Germline loops: CDR1 SGHDT, CDR2 YYEEEE. V was cut by 4 bases and J by 1 base, with 14 bases left in between. The CDR3 runs to 15 residues. The CDR3: CASSPGGHLNYGYTF. The CDR3 DNA follows: TGTGCCAGCAGCCCGGGGGGACATCTTAACTATGGCTACACCTTC.

This rearrangement joins TRBV12-3 or TRBV12-4 to TRBJ1-5; the D gene is possibly TRBD1 (5 bases). This CDR3 region has 16 residues. Trimming took off 3 bases at V and 3 bases at J, with 15 bases between the two ends. The CDR3 sequence is CASSFPPAGTNQPQHF. The CDR3 DNA follows: TGTGCCAGCAGTTTCCCCCCCGCAGGGACCAATCAGCCCCAGCATTTT.

This rearrangement joins TRBV7-9 to TRBJ1-6; no reliable D call. CDR1 and CDR2 (germline): SEHNR, FQNEAQ (reference sequence). The CDR3 is made up of 15 amino acids. V was cut by 6 bases and J by 7 bases, with 16 bases left in between. The CDR3 region has the DNA TGTGCCAGCAGTAACGGAGGATACACGAATTCACCCCTCCACTTT. Translating it yields CASSNGGYTNSPLHF.

This clonotype turned up a few times. The chain carries TRBV12-3 or TRBV12-4 and TRBJ2-2, with 13 bases identical to TRBD2. The CDR3 extends over 15 amino acids. V gave up 7 bases and J gave up 4 bases; unmatched junction bases: 3. The DNA of the CDR3 is TGTGCCAGCACGACTAGCGGGGGGAGCACCGGGGAGCTGTTTTTT. Translation gives CASTTSGGSTGELFF.

The rearrangement uses TRBV15 and TRBJ1-6; D gene unclear. The CDR3 is 15 residues long. The V end was cut by 0 bases, the J end by 0 bases, with 3 bases between. From germline, CDR1 is LNHNV and CDR2 YYDKDF (reference sequence). DNA of the CDR3: TGTGCCACCAGCAGAGACACCTCCTATAATTCACCCCTCCACTTT. This translates into CATSRDTSYNSPLHF.

This clonotype was seen a few times. The chain links TRBV29-1 to TRBJ2-6; the D is unclear. This CDR3 has 13 amino acids. The V gene's germline CDR1 is SQVTM and CDR2 ANQGSEA. The V end was cut by 6 bases, the J end by 0 bases, with 6 bases between. The CDR3 nucleotides read TGCAGCGTGCAGCTCTCTGGGGCCAACGTCCTGACTTTC. This gives the protein CSVQLSGANVLTF.

The J gene is TRBJ1-2, the V gene TRBV18, with TRBD1 matching 8 bases. The CDR3 sequence is 14 residues long. V shed 2 bases, J shed 6 bases, and the junction held 5 bases outside the gene matches. CDR1 is KGHSH and CDR2 is LQKENI in the germline V gene. CDR3 DNA: TGTGCCAGCTCACCAAACGGACAGGGCCATGGCTACACCTTC. As protein: CASSPNGQGHGYTF.

This clonotype was seen at least ten times. The rearrangement uses TRBV4-3 and TRBJ2-5; D is possibly TRBD1 (5 bases). The CDR3 contains 16 residues. Per germline, CDR1 LGHNA and CDR2 YSLEER. Trimming left V 0 bases short and J 2 bases short, with 13 bases between. The DNA of the CDR3 is TGCGCCAGCAGCCAAGAAAGCAGGACACCGCAAGAGACCCAGTACTTC. The encoded protein is CASSQESRTPQETQYF.

A few counts support this clonotype. The chain combines TRBV7-2 with TRBJ2-4; 7 nucleotides match TRBD1. J lost 8 bases, V lost 3 bases, and 1 base had no gene match. CDR1 and CDR2 from the germline V gene are SGHTA and FQGNSA. CDR3 length: 12 residues. CDR3 amino acids: CASSLGTDIQYF. The CDR3 coding sequence is TGTGCCAGCAGCTTGGGGACAGACATTCAGTACTTC.

The V call is TRBV11-2, the J call TRBJ2-3; no clear D. Germline V gives CDR1 SGHAT, CDR2 FQNNGV. With 5 bases removed from V and 8 bases from J, the gap between germline ends came to 17 bases. The CDR3 totals 14 residues. This chain's CDR3 is CASSPRTTYATQYF. The DNA of the CDR3 is TGTGCCAGCAGCCCCAGGACCACCTACGCTACGCAGTATTTT.

V usage is TRBV20-1 and J usage is TRBJ2-7; D is tentatively TRBD1 or TRBD2 (5 bases each). The V gene lost 5 bases and the J gene lost 1 base, with 15 bases spanning the gap. The CDR3 runs to 14 residues. Germline V CDR1 and CDR2: DFQATT, SNEGSKA (reference sequence). The CDR3 here is CSARGERNSYEQYF. The CDR3, as DNA: TGCAGTGCTCGAGGGGAGCGGAATTCCTACGAGCAGTACTTC.

The chain joins TRBV7-6 to TRBJ2-5, with D hard to call. This CDR3 comprises 15 residues. CDR1 and CDR2 from the germline V gene are SGHVS and FNYEAQ. Between the trimmed V and J ends, which lost 5 bases and 4 bases, there was a span of 17 bases. The CDR3 loop reads CASSRTPNAGETQYF. The CDR3 nucleotides are TGTGCCAGCAGCCGAACACCGAACGCAGGAGAGACCCAGTACTTC.